The 21 T cell receptor beta chains below all came from one sample that was sequenced in a study of cytomegalovirus exposure and HLA in healthy donors. Amplification used 60 Vbeta primers and 13 Jbeta primers. TCRdb's copy holds only in-frame clones and misses some; the assay was immunoSEQ multiplex PCR. Of 90,000 to 140,000 clones listed, 10% to 15% are singletons. What was sequenced was PBMCs. The receptor set was obtained from a man in his forties in good health and CMV-seropositive.

This chain connects TRBV7-2 to TRBJ1-1, with D possibly matching TRBD1 (5 bases). Trimming shortened V by 1 base and J by 8 bases, and 11 bases separated the two germline ends. Germline V gene lookup returns CDR1 SGHTA and CDR2 FQGNSA. This CDR3 has 13 amino acids. CDR3 region: CASSLVGGFEAFF. The CDR3, as DNA: TGTGCCAGCAGCTTAGTCGGGGGGTTCGAAGCTTTCTTT.

This clone was seen a few times. The chain links TRBV7-8 to TRBJ1-2, with D possibly being TRBD1 (6 bases). Germline CDR1 and CDR2: SGHVS and FQNEAQ. This CDR3 is 13 amino acids long. The ends were cut back, 1 base at V and 6 bases at J, with 9 bases in the middle. As DNA, the CDR3 is TGTGCCAGCAGCTTAGACAGGGTGGATGGCTACACCTTC. Translating it yields CASSLDRVDGYTF.

This clone has only a few counts. The rearrangement links TRBV5-1 to TRBJ2-7; 10 nucleotides line up with TRBD1. This CDR3 has 17 residues. The germline V gene has CDR1 SGHRS and CDR2 YFSETQ. The ends lost 4 bases at V and 0 bases at J; junction bases unmatched: 10. As DNA, the CDR3 is TGCGCCAGCAGCCGGGACAGGGGAATTGGGGCCTCCTACGAGCAGTACTTC. Its translation: CASSRDRGIGASYEQYF.

The rearrangement joins TRBV7-3 to TRBJ2-2, with 9 bases fitting TRBD1. Germline V gives CDR1 SGHTA, CDR2 FQGTGA. This CDR3 is 15 amino acids long. J was trimmed by 5 bases and V by 2 bases; bases with no gene match: 3. CDR3 sequence reads: CASSLGDRVTGELFF. Written as DNA, the CDR3 is TGTGCCAGCAGCTTAGGGGACAGGGTAACCGGGGAGCTGTTTTTT.

The J gene is TRBJ2-1, the V gene TRBV14; 9 bases match TRBD2. The germline gives CDR1 SGHDN, CDR2 FVKESK. CDR3 length: 16 residues. J lost 6 bases, V lost 4 bases, and 10 bases had no gene match. This CDR3 is CASSPRVAGDFNEQFF. CDR3 DNA: TGTGCCAGCAGCCCTAGGGTAGCGGGAGACTTCAATGAGCAGTTCTTC.

This clone was seen more than once but under ten times. V is TRBV27 and J is TRBJ1-2; 9 bases align to TRBD1. CDR3 length: 18 amino acids. CDR1 is MNHEY, CDR2 SMNVEV, per germline (reference sequence). The V segment lost 8 bases and the J segment 1 base; nucleotides outside the gene matches: 17. CDR3 DNA: TGTGCCAGCGGCCCCGCGTGGACCCCGGGACAGGGTAACTATGGCTACACCTTC. This sequence encodes CASGPAWTPGQGNYGYTF.

The V call is TRBV6-1, the J call TRBJ2-7; TRBD1 agrees at 7 bases. Trimming at V came to 8 bases and at J to 2 bases, leaving 9 bases not matched to a gene. The CDR3 runs to 14 residues. CDR1 MNHNS and CDR2 SASEGT come from the germline V gene. The CDR3 sequence: CASGRTGGPYEQYF. In DNA, the CDR3 is TGTGCCAGCGGAAGGACAGGAGGTCCCTACGAGCAGTACTTC.

This clone has just a few counts. V is TRBV5-1 and J is TRBJ2-5; a weak D match, TRBD2 (5 bases). Trimming shortened V by 4 bases and J by 5 bases, and 15 bases separated the two germline ends. The germline V gene encodes CDR1 SGHRS and CDR2 YFSETQ. There are 14 residues in the CDR3. Here the CDR3 DNA reads TGCGCCAGCAGCCCAGCTGGACTGCCTGAGACCCAGTACTTC. Amino acids: CASSPAGLPETQYF.

This clone has a single count. The rearrangement uses TRBV11-2 and TRBJ2-1; 14 nucleotides match TRBD2. Germline V CDR1 and CDR2: SGHAT, FQNNGV. With 3 bases clipped from V and 9 bases from J, the junction kept 1 base outside the gene matches. This CDR3 region has 14 residues. The CDR3 region has the DNA TGTGCCAGCAGCTTGGGACTAGCGGGAGTTGAGCAGTTCTTC. This encodes CASSLGLAGVEQFF.

This sequence joins TRBV9 and TRBJ2-5, with 7 nucleotides matching TRBD1. V was clipped by 0 bases and J by 1 base; unmatched bases: 6. CDR3 size: 16 residues. CDR1 is SGDLS, CDR2 YYNGEE, per germline. CDR3 amino acids: CASSVGLRDSQETQYF. The DNA for the CDR3 is TGTGCCAGCAGCGTAGGCTTGAGGGACAGCCAAGAGACCCAGTACTTC.

The chain employs TRBV2 and TRBJ2-2, with 13 positions matching TRBD2. Unmatched junction bases numbered 10, after V lost 7 bases and J lost 8 bases. The CDR3 length is 16 residues. Germline-derived CDR1 and CDR2 are SNHLY and FYNNEI. CDR3 coding DNA: TGTGCCAGCAAGGGGACTAGCGGGATTCCTCTAGGGGAGCTGTTTTTT. Protein: CASKGTSGIPLGELFF.

This clone was detected only a few times. This sequence joins TRBV5-8 and TRBJ2-3, with D hard to call. Germline-derived CDR1 and CDR2 are SGHTS and YDEGEE. Trimming took off 3 bases at V and 6 bases at J, with 11 bases between the two ends. CDR3 length: 13 residues. CDR3 sequence: CASSSAGLDTQYF. The CDR3 nucleotides read TGTGCCAGCAGCTCCGCCGGTCTGGATACGCAGTATTTT.

This chain uses TRBV19 with TRBJ1-2, with a tentative D call TRBD1 (5 bases). This CDR3 contains 15 residues. V was pared by 5 bases and J by 0 bases, with 13 bases between. Germline V gene sequence: CDR1 LNHDA, CDR2 SQIVND (reference sequence). The CDR3 sequence: CASSARQLPNYGYTF. CDR3 sequence (DNA): TGTGCCAGTAGTGCCCGACAGTTACCTAACTATGGCTACACCTTC.

CDR3 DNA sequence: TGTGCCAGCAGTCATCGTCGGGGGGGAGTGGAAAAACTGTTTTTT. Its translation: CASSHRRGGVEKLFF. This chain uses TRBV6-5 with TRBJ1-4; TRBD1 is a possible D gene (5 bases). CDR1 and CDR2 from the germline V gene are MNHEY and SVGAGI. The CDR3 length is 15 residues. Trimming removed 5 bases at V and 8 bases at J, with 18 bases between.

The J gene is TRBJ1-1, the V gene TRBV18; 7 bases agree with TRBD1. Germline V CDR1 and CDR2: KGHSH, LQKENI. The CDR3 sequence is 14 residues long. V lost 6 bases, J lost 1 base, and 5 bases stayed unmatched. Here the CDR3 reads CASSAQGGNTEAFF. Here the CDR3 DNA reads TGTGCCAGCTCGGCTCAGGGGGGGAACACTGAAGCTTTCTTT.

This clone was counted a few times. The genes are TRBV6-1 and TRBJ2-2; unclear D gene. V shed 6 bases and J shed 4 bases, with 3 bases lying between them. CDR3 length: 11 residues. Germline-derived CDR1 and CDR2 are MNHNS and SASEGT. The CDR3 spells CASRATGELFF. Written as DNA, the CDR3 is TGTGCCAGCAGGGCCACCGGGGAGCTGTTTTTT.

The V gene is TRBV5-1, the J gene TRBJ1-2; D unclear. Per germline, CDR1 SGHRS and CDR2 YFSETQ. The CDR3 runs to 17 residues. Between the trimmed V and J ends, which lost 2 bases and 3 bases, there was a span of 20 bases. DNA for the CDR3: TGCGCCAGCAGCTTAGAGGAGAGGGCTCCTCTGGACTATGGCTACACCTTC. This sequence encodes CASSLEERAPLDYGYTF. The whole variable domain, remainder taken from reference TRBV5-1 and TRBJ1-2, is KAGVTQTPRYLIKTRGQQVTLSCSPISGHRSVSWYQQTPGQGLQFLFEYFSETQRNKGNFPGRFSGRQFSNSRSEMNVSTLELGDSALYLCASSLEERAPLDYGYTFGSGTRLTVV.

The chain recombines TRBV29-1 with TRBJ2-5; D possibly corresponds to TRBD2 (6 bases). The germline V and J ends were trimmed by 0 bases and 4 bases, with 15 bases remaining between them. Germline V gene data show CDR1 as SQVTM and CDR2 as ANQGSEA. This CDR3 contains 15 residues. DNA for the CDR3: TGCAGCGTTGAAGATAGGAGGGGTACCGGAGAGACCCAGTACTTC. It yields the protein CSVEDRRGTGETQYF.

This clone occurred a few times. The rearrangement links TRBV12-5 to TRBJ1-4; possibly TRBD1 for D (5 bases). The germline V gene encodes CDR1 LGHNT and CDR2 FRNRAP. This CDR3 spans 19 amino acids. Deletions cut 0 bases from V and 0 bases from J, with 17 bases between. CDR3 sequence (DNA): TGTGCTAGTGGTTTGGTACTAATCCCGCGGGGGACAACTAATGAAAAACTGTTTTTT. Its translation: CASGLVLIPRGTTNEKLFF.

V gene TRBV30 combines with J gene TRBJ1-2; D is uncertain. The CDR3 is made up of 13 amino acids. CDR1 is GTSNPN, CDR2 SVGIG, per germline (reference sequence). Trimming left V 6 bases short and J 4 bases short, with 15 bases between. This CDR3 is CACTPQAPYGYTF. CDR3 in DNA: TGTGCCTGTACGCCTCAGGCCCCCTATGGCTACACCTTC.

V usage is TRBV2 and J usage is TRBJ2-7, with 9 bases fitting TRBD1. V trimming: 6 bases; J trimming: 5 bases; junction bases outside the gene matches: 5. The CDR3 is made up of 13 amino acids. Looked up from germline, CDR1 is SNHLY and CDR2 is FYNNEI. This CDR3 is CASSPGQGHEQYF. CDR3 coding DNA: TGTGCCAGCAGCCCGGGACAGGGCCACGAGCAGTACTTC.